This T cell receptor (beta chain) comes out of a study of T cell repertoires in cytomegalovirus infection (dated 2019 in TCRdb). Regarding the complete study: The HLA type of each donor mattered for the analysis, because public TCR beta signatures pointed to carriage of CMV infection along with the matching HLA type. Points the paper makes about the study in general: In both this cohort and an independent roughly 350-donor cohort, the cumulative frequency of public TCR beta family members distinguished carriers of CMV infection plus the relevant HLA type. In the ex vivo response, HLA-C-restricted CMV-specific TCR beta clonotypes were dominant, and in two of eight donors the single most frequent clonotype came from this HLA-C-restricted group.

Details on this clonotype: The target of this receptor is not known. The sample holds no much larger clone one base away, and base qualities are not on file.

Sequencing used an Illumina HiSeq 1500. TCRdb applied fastp at Q25 and MiXCR to the public reads, then kept only in-frame beta chains. Each entry merges the rows of one CDR3 protein and shows their most common DNA and genes. The sample table contains 200,000 to 300,000 distinct CDR3 sequences; only one count was recorded for roughly 10% of them. Jointly, the top ten make up more than 13% of the sample. Taken from the germline V gene (reference sequence), the CDR1 and CDR2 loops are LNHDA and SQIVND. Its CDR3 holds 16 amino acids, cysteine through phenylalanine. Kept here is only the CDR3 DNA, which spans 48 bases and is read in frame from base 1. Compared with germline, V lacks 1 base and J lacks 6 bases; bases without a gene match: 8.

Recombination linked TRBV19 to TRBJ2-3; 9 bases in between match TRBD1. Material: PBMCs. The TCR was taken from a human donor in good health (CMV status not recorded). Some clones in this sample may be carry-over from other donors' samples. CDR3 sequence: CASSIVAQGAVDTQYF. The nucleotide sequence reads as follows: TGTGCCAGTAGTATAGTCGCACAGGGGGCGGTTGATACGCAGTATTTT.